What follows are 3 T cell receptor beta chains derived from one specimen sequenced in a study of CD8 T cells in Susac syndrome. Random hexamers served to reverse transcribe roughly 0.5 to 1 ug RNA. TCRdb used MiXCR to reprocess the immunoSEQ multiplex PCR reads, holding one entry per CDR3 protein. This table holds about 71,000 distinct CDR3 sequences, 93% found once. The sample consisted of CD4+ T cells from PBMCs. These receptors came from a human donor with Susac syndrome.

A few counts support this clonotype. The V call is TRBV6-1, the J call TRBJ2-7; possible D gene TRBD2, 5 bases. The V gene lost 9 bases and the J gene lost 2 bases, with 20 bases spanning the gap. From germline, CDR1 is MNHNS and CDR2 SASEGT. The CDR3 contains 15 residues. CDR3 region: CASRTVVPGTYEQYF. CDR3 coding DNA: TGTGCCAGTAGGACTGTGGTTCCGGGGACCTACGAGCAGTACTTC.

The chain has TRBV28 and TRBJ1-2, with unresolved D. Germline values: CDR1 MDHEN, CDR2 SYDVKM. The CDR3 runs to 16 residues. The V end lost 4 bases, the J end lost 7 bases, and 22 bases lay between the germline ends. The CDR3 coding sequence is TGTGCCAGCAGTTCCACCCCTCCGTCTTTTAAAGGTGGCTACACCTTC. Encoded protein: CASSSTPPSFKGGYTF.

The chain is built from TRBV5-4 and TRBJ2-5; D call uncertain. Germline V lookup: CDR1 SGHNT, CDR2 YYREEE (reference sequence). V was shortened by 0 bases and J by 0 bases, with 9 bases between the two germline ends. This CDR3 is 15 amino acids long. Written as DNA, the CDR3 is TGTGCCAGCAGCTTGGGTAGGTCTAACCAAGAGACCCAGTACTTC. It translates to CASSLGRSNQETQYF. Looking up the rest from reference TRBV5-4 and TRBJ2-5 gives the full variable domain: ETGVTQSPTHLIKTRGQQVTLRCSSQSGHNTVSWYQQALGQGPQFIFQYYREEENGRGNFPPRFSGLQFPNYSSELNVNALELDDSALYLCASSLGRSNQETQYFGPGTRLLVL.